The next 23 T cell receptor beta chains were all read from a single sample in a study of control samples from healthy donors and cancer patients. Repertoires were generated with immunoSEQ multiplex PCR, while TCRdb's copy carries only in-frame clones and drops some. The sample includes some 120,000 clones, around 87% of them seen just once. Sample: blood. Receptor source: a young man in good health.

This sequence joins TRBV3-1 (or the pseudogene TRBV3-2) and TRBJ1-2; 9 bases agree with TRBD1. The CDR3 is 17 residues long. The V gene's germline CDR1 is LGHDT and CDR2 YNNKEL (reference sequence). Trimming removed 0 bases from V and 2 bases from J; junction bases left unmatched: 7. The CDR3 is CASSQELVGTGNYGYTF. The DNA of the CDR3 is TGTGCCAGCAGCCAAGAACTAGTGGGGACAGGGAACTATGGCTACACCTTC.

This chain uses TRBV5-1 with TRBJ1-1; 7 bases are shared with TRBD1. The germline gives CDR1 SGHRS, CDR2 YFSETQ. Trimming took 0 bases from V and 1 from J; bases not matched to a gene: 6. The CDR3 covers 16 residues. As DNA, the CDR3 is TGCGCCAGCAGCTTGGGCCCAGGGGGTCGGAACACTGAAGCTTTCTTT. As protein: CASSLGPGGRNTEAFF.

This rearrangement joins TRBV6-5 to TRBJ1-2, with a possible D match to TRBD1 (6 bases). CDR1 MNHEY and CDR2 SVGAGI come from the germline V gene. The CDR3 consists of 14 residues. The V gene lost 2 bases and the J gene lost 2 bases, with 9 bases spanning the gap. CDR3 sequence reads: CASSYGQMNYGYTF. CDR3 DNA: TGTGCCAGCAGTTACGGACAGATGAACTATGGCTACACCTTC.

This chain connects TRBV19 to TRBJ1-1; D call uncertain. The length of the CDR3 is 13 residues. Germline lookup yields CDR1 LNHDA and CDR2 SQIVND (reference sequence). Trimming removed 4 bases from V and 0 bases from J, with 6 bases in between. CDR3 in amino acids: CASSTVLNTEAFF. For the CDR3, the DNA is TGTGCCAGTAGTACAGTCCTGAACACTGAAGCTTTCTTT.

The J gene is TRBJ2-5, the V gene TRBV29-1; the D gene is possibly TRBD1 (6 bases). V shed 5 bases and J shed 0 bases, with 13 bases lying between them. Germline V lookup: CDR1 SQVTM, CDR2 ANQGSEA. The CDR3 contains 14 residues. The chain's CDR3 is CSVTSRGNQETQYF. The DNA for the CDR3 is TGCAGCGTTACCAGTAGGGGGAACCAAGAGACCCAGTACTTC. The variable domain in full, with the rest retrieved from reference TRBV29-1 and TRBJ2-5, is SAVISQKPSRDICQRGTSLTIQCQVDSQVTMMFWYRQQPGQSLTLIATANQGSEATYESGFVIDKFPISRPNLTFSTLTVSNMSPEDSSIYLCSVTSRGNQETQYFGPGTRLLVL.

This chain links TRBV12-5 with TRBJ1-1, with a tentative D call TRBD1 (5 bases). The germline V and J ends were trimmed by 5 bases and 4 bases, with 20 bases remaining between them. CDR1 and CDR2 from the germline V gene are LGHNT and FRNRAP. The CDR3 has 16 residues. The CDR3 DNA follows: TGTGCTAGTGGTGACAGCCTAAACGGGGTCGGCACTGAAGCTTTCTTT. Encoded protein: CASGDSLNGVGTEAFF.

This rearrangement joins TRBV3-1 (or the pseudogene TRBV3-2) to TRBJ1-2, with D possibly matching TRBD1 (6 bases). This CDR3 contains 13 residues. The V gene lost 1 base and the J gene lost 9 bases, with 12 bases spanning the gap. Germline V CDR1 and CDR2: LGHDT, YNNKEL (reference sequence). The CDR3 DNA reads TGTGCCAGCAGCCAAGCGAGGGGGGCTAGCTACACCTTC. Its protein product is CASSQARGASYTF.

J is TRBJ2-1 and V is TRBV14, with 7 positions matching TRBD2. CDR1 is SGHDN and CDR2 is FVKESK in the germline V gene. There are 19 residues in the CDR3. The V gene end was trimmed by 3 bases and the J gene end by 5 bases; junction bases not matched to a gene: 19. CDR3 region: CASSQEGARLLASNNEQFF. For the CDR3, the DNA is TGTGCCAGCAGCCAGGAAGGGGCCCGTTTACTAGCGTCAAACAATGAGCAGTTCTTC.

The V call is TRBV21-1, the J call TRBJ2-2; the D call in the table, TRBD1, was not verified against the DNA. TRBV21-1 is listed as a pseudogene. The CDR3 spans 17 residues. CDR3 region: CASSKWGDRAPTGELFF. The CDR3 DNA reads TGTGCCAGCAGCAAATGGGGAGACAGGGCCCCGACCGGGGAGCTGTTTTTT.

The J gene is TRBJ1-2, the V gene TRBV7-8; D perhaps matches TRBD1 (5 bases). This CDR3 is built from 16 residues. CDR1 and CDR2 (germline): SGHVS, FQNEAQ. The V and J ends lost 1 base and 2 bases respectively, with 14 bases between them. CDR3 in amino acids: CASSLGRALRNYGYTF. CDR3 DNA: TGTGCCAGCAGCTTAGGCAGGGCCCTCCGGAACTATGGCTACACCTTC.

The chain couples TRBV6-1 to TRBJ2-3; no clear D. Germline CDR1 and CDR2: MNHNS and SASEGT. The ends were cut back, 1 base at V and 6 bases at J, with 14 bases in the middle. The CDR3 is made up of 15 amino acids. CDR3 residues: CASSEEGLGLDTQYF. Written as DNA, the CDR3 is TGTGCCAGCAGTGAAGAAGGATTGGGTTTGGATACGCAGTATTTT.

The chain combines TRBV19 with TRBJ2-7, with a possible D match to TRBD1 (6 bases). Trimming shortened V by 3 bases and J by 3 bases, and 15 bases separated the two germline ends. The CDR3 totals 15 residues. Germline V gives CDR1 LNHDA, CDR2 SQIVND (reference sequence). CDR3 nucleotides: TGTGCCAGTAGTATTTCCAGGGGAAGGAGCTACGAGCAGTACTTC. It specifies CASSISRGRSYEQYF.

V usage is TRBV11-2 and J usage is TRBJ2-7; 9 bases align to TRBD1. Germline trimming cut 6 bases from V and 2 bases from J; bases unmatched to any gene: 5. The CDR3 consists of 14 residues. Looked up from germline, CDR1 is SGHAT and CDR2 is FQNNGV. Here the CDR3 DNA reads TGTGCCAGCAGTTCGGACAGGGGCACCTACGAGCAGTACTTC. It specifies CASSSDRGTYEQYF.

The rearrangement joins TRBV27 to TRBJ2-7, with D perhaps TRBD1 or TRBD2 (5 bases each). The CDR3 loop spans 14 amino acids. Trimming left V 4 bases short and J 5 bases short, with 15 bases between. Looked up from germline, CDR1 is MNHEY and CDR2 is SMNVEV (reference sequence). CDR3 in DNA: TGTGCCAGCAGTTCGGGAAAGGGGAATCACGAGCAGTACTTC. As protein: CASSSGKGNHEQYF.

The chain combines TRBV6-5 with TRBJ2-2; 14 bases match TRBD2. CDR3 length: 16 amino acids. Trimming removed 0 bases from V and 6 bases from J; junction bases left unmatched: 0. The germline CDR1 and CDR2 sequences are MNHEY and SVGAGI. This CDR3 is CASSYSTSGGAGELFF. In DNA form, the CDR3 reads TGTGCCAGCAGTTACTCGACTAGCGGGGGGGCCGGGGAGCTGTTTTTT.

V usage is TRBV6-5 and J usage is TRBJ2-1; D is uncertain. V was cut by 0 bases and J by 5 bases, with 14 bases left in between. This CDR3 region has 16 residues. In germline, CDR1 is MNHEY, CDR2 SVGAGI. The DNA of the CDR3 is TGTGCCAGCAGTTACTCGTCTAGTAGACGAGACAATGAGCAGTTCTTC. This encodes CASSYSSSRRDNEQFF.

This rearrangement joins TRBV7-9 to TRBJ2-7; unclear D gene. Germline assignment: CDR1 SEHNR and CDR2 FQNEAQ (reference sequence). The CDR3 sequence is 14 residues long. V was cut by 1 base and J by 2 bases, with 9 bases left in between. The CDR3 DNA sequence: TGTGCCAGCAGCTTAGGCGGCCGGACCTACGAGCAGTACTTC. Translation: CASSLGGRTYEQYF. Drawing the rest from reference TRBV7-9 and TRBJ2-7, the complete variable domain is DTGVSQNPRHKITKRGQNVTFRCDPISEHNRLYWYRQTLGQGPEFLTYFQNEAQLEKSRLLSDRFSAERPKGSFSTLEIQRTEQGDSAMYLCASSLGGRTYEQYFGPGTRLTVT.

The rearrangement uses TRBV18 and TRBJ1-1; D not certain. There are 13 residues in the CDR3. The V gene lost 6 bases and the J gene lost 0 bases, with 8 bases spanning the gap. Germline V gives CDR1 KGHSH, CDR2 LQKENI. The DNA of the CDR3 is TGTGCCAGCTCTATTGAGATGAACACTGAAGCTTTCTTT. Protein product: CASSIEMNTEAFF.

The DNA of the CDR3 is TGTGCCAGCCTCAAGAGGGGCCGCTCCTATAATTCACCCCTCCACTTT. Translated: CASLKRGRSYNSPLHF. The chain combines TRBV27 with TRBJ1-6; TRBD1 is a possible D gene (5 bases). CDR1 is MNHEY, CDR2 SMNVEV, per germline (reference sequence). The CDR3 length is 16 residues. V was shortened by 8 bases and J by 0 bases, with 14 bases between the two germline ends.

The chain combines TRBV5-1 with TRBJ2-3; TRBD1 is a possible D gene (7 bases). V lost 4 bases to trimming and J lost 2 bases, with 14 bases between them. The CDR3 runs to 15 residues. Germline loops: CDR1 SGHRS, CDR2 YFSETQ. The CDR3 DNA follows: TGCGCCAGCAGCGAACAGGGGACTTTCACAGATACGCAGTATTTT. It translates to CASSEQGTFTDTQYF.

In its sample, this clone was seen a few times. The chain is built from TRBV19 and TRBJ1-5, with 8 bases lining up with TRBD1. This CDR3 spans 14 amino acids. Germline loops: CDR1 LNHDA, CDR2 SQIVND (reference sequence). J was trimmed by 9 bases and V by 6 bases; bases with no gene match: 10. CDR3 region: CASRRDRSGGPQHF. The DNA of the CDR3 is TGTGCCAGTAGACGGGACAGGTCTGGGGGGCCCCAGCATTTT.

The rearrangement uses TRBV10-3 and TRBJ1-2; D uncertain. V dropped 4 bases and J dropped 0 bases, with 12 bases sitting between them. The CDR3 length is 15 residues. Germline lookup yields CDR1 ENHRY and CDR2 SYGVKD. The CDR3 DNA reads TGTGCCATCAGTGGTGGAGAGGGAGCTAACTATGGCTACACCTTC. Translating it yields CAISGGEGANYGYTF.

The rearrangement links TRBV5-8 to TRBJ2-3; the D gene is possibly TRBD1 (5 bases). Per germline, CDR1 SGHTS and CDR2 YDEGEE. Trimming took 1 base from V and 4 from J, leaving 10 bases between them. The CDR3 contains 14 residues. In DNA, the CDR3 is TGTGCCAGCAGCTTGTCTCCAGGGTCAGATACGCAGTATTTT. It is translated as CASSLSPGSDTQYF.